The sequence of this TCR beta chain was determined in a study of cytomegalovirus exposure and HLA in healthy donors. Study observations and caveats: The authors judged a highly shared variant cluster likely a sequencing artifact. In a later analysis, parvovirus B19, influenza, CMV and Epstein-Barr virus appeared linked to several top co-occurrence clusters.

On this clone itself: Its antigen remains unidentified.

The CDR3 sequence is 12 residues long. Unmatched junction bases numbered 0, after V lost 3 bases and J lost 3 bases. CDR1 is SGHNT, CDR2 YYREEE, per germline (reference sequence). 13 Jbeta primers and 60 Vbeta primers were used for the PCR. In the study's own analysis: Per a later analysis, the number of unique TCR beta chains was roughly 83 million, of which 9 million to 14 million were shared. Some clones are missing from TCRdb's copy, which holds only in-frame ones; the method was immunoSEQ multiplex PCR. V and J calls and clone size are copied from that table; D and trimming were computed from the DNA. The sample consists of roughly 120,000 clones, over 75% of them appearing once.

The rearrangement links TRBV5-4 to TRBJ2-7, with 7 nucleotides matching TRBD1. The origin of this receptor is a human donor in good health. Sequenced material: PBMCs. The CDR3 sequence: CASSWDSYEQYF. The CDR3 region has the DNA TGTGCCAGCAGCTGGGACAGCTACGAGCAGTACTTC. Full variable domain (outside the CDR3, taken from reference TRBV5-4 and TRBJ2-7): ETGVTQSPTHLIKTRGQQVTLRCSSQSGHNTVSWYQQALGQGPQFIFQYYREEENGRGNFPPRFSGLQFPNYSSELNVNALELDDSALYLCASSWDSYEQYFGPGTRLTVT.